The rows below give T cell receptor beta chains drawn from one sample of a study of preoperative IRX-2 immunotherapy in early breast cancer. The repertoire was sequenced with immunoSEQ multiplex PCR; TCRdb's copy has only in-frame clones and lacks some. The data hold about 43,000 clones, with approximately 94% observed a single time. Sequencing was performed on tumor tissue, taken after IRX-2 immunotherapy. The receptor source for this set is a human donor with breast cancer. Each CDR3 is given with its conserved first and last residue. D genes are given only for firm matches. Rows may omit the clone size; those that give it use once, few, many or a size class.

J gene | V gene | clone size | D gene | CDR3 protein | CDR3 DNA
TRBJ1-4 | TRBV6-1 | NA | NA | CASSESGSRGEKLFF | TGTGCCAGCAGTGAAAGCGGCAGCCGGGGTGAAAAACTGTTTTTT
TRBJ1-1 | TRBV19 | NA | NA | CASSIWALVSTEAFF | TGTGCCAGTAGTATATGGGCGCTCGTCAGTACTGAAGCTTTCTTT
TRBJ1-3 | TRBV7-2 | NA | NA | CASSLMVRASGNTIYF | TGTGCCAGCAGCTTAATGGTCAGGGCGTCTGGAAACACCATATATTTT
TRBJ1-2 | TRBV6-5 | NA | TRBD1 | CASSSGTGNGYTF | TGTGCCAGCAGTTCAGGGACAGGGAATGGCTACACCTTC
TRBJ2-7 | TRBV5-1 | NA | TRBD2 | CASSLGGGHSGEQYF | TGCGCCAGCAGCTTGGGCGGGGGGCACTCGGGGGAGCAGTACTTC
TRBJ1-1 | TRBV4-2 | NA | NA | CASSHFGVNTEAFF | TGTGCCAGCAGCCATTTCGGGGTGAACACTGAAGCTTTCTTT
TRBJ2-3 | TRBV5-1 | NA | TRBD2 | CASSSGTSGILTTDTQYF | TGCGCCAGCAGCTCCGGGACTAGCGGAATACTAACCACAGATACGCAGTATTTT
TRBJ2-1 | TRBV5-1 | NA | TRBD2 | CASSPGTSGGAGINEQFF | TGCGCCAGCAGCCCAGGGACTAGCGGGGGGGCCGGTATAAATGAGCAGTTCTTC
TRBJ2-7 | TRBV13 | NA | TRBD1 | CASSYRDRINYEQYF | TGTGCCAGCAGCTACCGGGACAGGATCAACTACGAGCAGTACTTC
TRBJ2-5 | TRBV9 | NA | NA | CASSSRGRREETQYF | TGTGCCAGCAGCTCCCGGGGGCGGCGGGAAGAGACCCAGTACTTC
TRBJ2-7 | TRBV7-8 | once | NA | CASSFLGDSYEQYF | TGTGCCAGCAGCTTTCTTGGGGACTCCTACGAGCAGTACTTC
TRBJ2-7 | TRBV28 | NA | TRBD2 | CASSRGLAGREQYF | TGTGCCAGCAGCCGAGGACTAGCGGGAAGGGAGCAGTACTTC
TRBJ2-7 | TRBV10-3 | NA | TRBD1 | CAISEATGGFGQYF | TGTGCCATCAGTGAGGCCACAGGGGGATTCGGGCAGTACTTC
TRBJ2-1 | TRBV4-3 | NA | TRBD1 | CASSQDYETGVFYNEQFF | TGCGCCAGCAGCCAAGATTATGAGACAGGGGTATTTTACAATGAGCAGTTCTTC
TRBJ2-2 | TRBV6-1 | NA | NA | CASSPQGHTGELFF | TGTGCCAGCAGTCCACAGGGACACACCGGGGAGCTGTTTTTT
TRBJ2-3 | TRBV4-1 | once | TRBD2 | CASSWRTSGLQPSTDTQYF | TGCGCCAGCAGCTGGAGGACTAGCGGCCTCCAGCCTAGCACAGATACGCAGTATTTT
TRBJ2-5 | TRBV5-1 | NA | TRBD1 | CASSWTAGGETQYF | TGCGCCAGCAGCTGGACTGCAGGGGGAGAGACCCAGTACTTC
TRBJ2-7 | TRBV7-2 | NA | TRBD2 | CASSWTSASSYEQYF | TGTGCCAGCAGCTGGACTAGCGCCTCGTCCTACGAGCAGTACTTC
TRBJ1-5 | TRBV6-5 | NA | NA | CASSYSGRGNQPQHF | TGTGCCAGCAGTTACTCCGGCAGGGGCAATCAGCCCCAGCATTTT
TRBJ2-7 | TRBV5-1 | NA | NA | CASSLDSGFSYEQYF | TGCGCCAGCAGCTTGGACAGTGGTTTCTCCTACGAGCAGTACTTC
TRBJ2-7 | TRBV5-5 | NA | NA | CASSLVPGIYEQYF | TGTGCCAGCAGCTTGGTCCCGGGTATCTACGAGCAGTACTTC
TRBJ2-7 | TRBV4-3 | NA | NA | CASSQDNNAYEQYF | TGCGCCAGCAGCCAAGATAACAACGCCTACGAGCAGTACTTC
TRBJ2-5 | TRBV6-5 | NA | NA | CASRPAGRETQYF | TGTGCCAGCCGCCCGGCAGGGCGAGAGACCCAGTACTTC
TRBJ1-5 | TRBV15 | NA | NA | CATSTGGGVDQPQHF | TGTGCCACCAGCACAGGTGGAGGGGTGGATCAGCCCCAGCATTTT
TRBJ1-5 | TRBV7-2 | NA | NA | CASSYRQNGQPQHF | TGTGCCAGCAGCTATCGACAGAATGGTCAGCCCCAGCATTTT
TRBJ2-5 | TRBV5-6 | NA | TRBD1 | CASSWDREMEQYF | TGTGCCAGCAGCTGGGACAGGGAGATGGAACAGTACTTC